The 23 T cell receptor beta chains below all came from one sample that was sequenced in a study of blood T cell repertoires in COVID-19 (dated by TCRdb to about 2020). Receptor libraries were prepared by the immunoSEQ multiplex PCR assay. TCRdb re-hosts the immuneACCESS table, in-frame sequences only. Its copies lack some clones; in the studies checked, an unresolved V gene accounts for under half of them, and the cause for the rest is not known. The sample records about 140,000 clones, more than 80% of which are singletons. The ten largest clones add up to about 11% of the sample. The source material was peripheral blood. The receptors shown here come from a woman older than 75 with acute or convalescent COVID-19.

This clone appeared once. This rearrangement joins TRBV5-1 to TRBJ2-1; TRBD2 matches 13 bases. Trimming removed 4 bases from V and 3 bases from J; junction bases left unmatched: 1. This CDR3 spans 15 amino acids. Germline V lookup: CDR1 SGHRS, CDR2 YFSETQ. The CDR3 DNA follows: TGCGCCAGCAGCGGACTAGCGGGGGACTACAATGAGCAGTTCTTC. Amino acids: CASSGLAGDYNEQFF.

CDR3 in amino acids: CASSLGGQGVETQYF. In DNA form, the CDR3 reads TGTGCCAGCAGCTTAGGGGGACAGGGAGTCGAGACCCAGTACTTC. V is TRBV7-8 and J is TRBJ2-5; TRBD1 aligns across 9 bases. CDR1 and CDR2 from the germline V gene are SGHVS and FQNEAQ. The length of the CDR3 is 15 residues. V trimming: 1 base; J trimming: 5 bases; junction bases outside the gene matches: 5.

The CDR3 loop is CASSPRDSPNEKLFF. The CDR3 region has the DNA TGTGCCAGCTCACCCCGGGACAGTCCTAATGAAAAACTGTTTTTT. The rearrangement uses TRBV18 and TRBJ1-4, with 7 bases that match TRBD1. The CDR3 consists of 15 residues. CDR1 is KGHSH, CDR2 LQKENI, per germline. V trimming: 3 bases; J trimming: 3 bases; junction bases outside the gene matches: 4.

J is TRBJ2-7 and V is TRBV5-1; D unresolved. Looked up from germline, CDR1 is SGHRS and CDR2 is YFSETQ. This CDR3 has 14 amino acids. V dropped 4 bases and J dropped 3 bases, with 14 bases sitting between them. The CDR3 DNA reads TGCGCCAGCAGCGGCCCTCAATCGGGCTACGAGCAGTACTTC. Translation gives CASSGPQSGYEQYF.

This rearrangement joins TRBV11-2 to TRBJ1-1, with a possible D match to TRBD1 (6 bases). V was trimmed by 6 bases and J by 0 bases, leaving 14 bases between them. Germline CDR1 and CDR2: SGHAT and FQNNGV. This CDR3 has 15 amino acids. The CDR3 reads CASSQNRAMNTEAFF. In DNA, the CDR3 is TGTGCCAGCAGTCAGAACAGGGCAATGAACACTGAAGCTTTCTTT.

The V call is TRBV5-1, the J call TRBJ1-2, with 7 bases identical to TRBD1. The germline V gene has CDR1 SGHRS and CDR2 YFSETQ. Trimming at V came to 7 bases and at J to 3 bases, leaving 6 bases not matched to a gene. The CDR3 runs to 13 residues. The CDR3 sequence: CASGFDRDYGYTF. The DNA of the CDR3 is TGCGCCAGCGGGTTCGACAGGGACTATGGCTACACCTTC.

The chain links TRBV9 to TRBJ2-2; 10 nucleotides line up with TRBD1. The CDR3 contains 15 residues. The junction had 5 bases not matched to a gene; V was cut back by 3 bases and J by 6 bases. CDR1 is SGDLS, CDR2 YYNGEE, per germline. Here the CDR3 reads CASSGQGALPGELFF. The CDR3 region has the DNA TGTGCCAGCAGCGGACAGGGGGCGCTACCCGGGGAGCTGTTTTTT.

This sequence joins TRBV6-5 and TRBJ1-4, with D possibly being TRBD1 (6 bases). With 4 bases removed from V and 5 bases from J, the gap between germline ends came to 11 bases. CDR3 length: 14 amino acids. Germline CDR1 is MNHEY and CDR2 is SVGAGI. Here the CDR3 reads CASSSTGQNEKLFF. The CDR3 DNA sequence: TGTGCCAGCAGTTCGACAGGCCAAAATGAAAAACTGTTTTTT.

V gene TRBV19 combines with J gene TRBJ1-1; TRBD1 aligns across 9 bases. The CDR3 runs to 16 residues. After removal of 6 bases from V and 1 base from J, the junction contained 9 bases not matched to a gene. Germline CDR1 and CDR2: LNHDA and SQIVND (reference sequence). The CDR3: CASRTFPGQGNTEAFF. The CDR3 DNA reads TGTGCCAGTAGGACTTTTCCGGGACAGGGGAACACTGAAGCTTTCTTT.

The chain carries TRBV9 and TRBJ2-2; perhaps TRBD1 as D (6 bases). CDR3 size: 15 residues. Trimming shortened V by 4 bases and J by 1 base, and 11 bases separated the two germline ends. Germline CDR1 and CDR2: SGDLS and YYNGEE. CDR3 DNA sequence: TGTGCCAGCAGCTCGAGGACAGTGAACACCGGGGAGCTGTTTTTT. Amino acid sequence: CASSSRTVNTGELFF.

The chain is built from TRBV7-6 and TRBJ1-4; the match to TRBD1 covers 7 bases. CDR3 length equals 15 residues. Germline CDR1 SGHVS, CDR2 FNYEAQ. The junction had 8 bases not matched to a gene; V was cut back by 5 bases and J by 5 bases. CDR3 bases: TGTGCCAGCAGCCCCGGGACAGTCGAAAATGAAAAACTGTTTTTT. It encodes CASSPGTVENEKLFF.

The gene calls are TRBV5-1 and TRBJ1-1; perhaps TRBD1 as D (6 bases). The CDR3 runs 15 residues. The V and J ends lost 0 bases and 5 bases respectively, with 14 bases between them. The germline V gene has CDR1 SGHRS and CDR2 YFSETQ. CDR3 coding DNA: TGCGCCAGCAGCTTGGAACAGGGATATAGGACTGAAGCTTTCTTT. This sequence encodes CASSLEQGYRTEAFF.

V gene TRBV5-1 combines with J gene TRBJ2-3; TRBD1 might be the D (5 bases). Trimming removed 5 bases from V and 0 bases from J, with 10 bases in between. This CDR3 contains 14 residues. Germline V gene sequence: CDR1 SGHRS, CDR2 YFSETQ. The CDR3 loop is CASRQGISTDTQYF. DNA of the CDR3: TGCGCCAGCAGGCAGGGTATTAGCACAGATACGCAGTATTTT.

The CDR3 nucleotides are TGTGCCAGCAGTGAATCCTTCCGGGACAGGGATAAGGGCTACACCTTC. Its translation is CASSESFRDRDKGYTF. The V call is TRBV25-1, the J call TRBJ1-2; TRBD1 agrees at 9 bases. CDR1 MGHDK and CDR2 SYGVNS come from the germline V gene. V lost 1 base to trimming and J lost 8 bases; unmatched junction nucleotides: 11. This CDR3 has 16 residues.

This clone has a single count. V usage is TRBV30 and J usage is TRBJ2-1; D might be TRBD1 (6 bases). The CDR3 is 14 amino acids. The V gene's germline CDR1 is GTSNPN and CDR2 SVGIG (reference sequence). Trimming pared 3 bases from V and 4 bases from J, leaving 13 bases between. The CDR3, as DNA: TGTGCCTGGAGCCGACAGGTAGTTTACAATGAGCAGTTCTTC. It specifies CAWSRQVVYNEQFF.

The CDR3: CASSLADSSGNTIYF. The DNA for the CDR3 is TGTGCCAGCAGCTTGGCCGACAGTTCGGGAAACACCATATATTTT. The J gene is TRBJ1-3, the V gene TRBV5-5; D is perhaps TRBD1 (5 bases). There are 15 residues in the CDR3. Trimming cost V 0 bases and J 4 bases, with 11 bases left between them. Germline V gives CDR1 SGHKS, CDR2 YYEKEE (reference sequence).

The chain joins TRBV5-4 to TRBJ1-1; no clear D. This CDR3 has 15 amino acids. V dropped 0 bases and J dropped 1 base, with 10 bases sitting between them. CDR1 is SGHNT, CDR2 YYREEE, per germline (reference sequence). The CDR3 reads CASSLAASGNTEAFF. CDR3 nucleotide sequence: TGTGCCAGCAGCTTGGCCGCGTCCGGGAACACTGAAGCTTTCTTT.

The rearrangement uses TRBV18 and TRBJ1-1; maybe TRBD1 (6 bases). Germline V gene sequence: CDR1 KGHSH, CDR2 LQKENI. The V end was cut by 4 bases, the J end by 5 bases, with 17 bases between. This CDR3 contains 15 residues. The CDR3 region has the DNA TGTGCCAGCTCACAGAGCCAGGGGTTTGAGACTGAAGCTTTCTTT. It yields the protein CASSQSQGFETEAFF.

The J gene is TRBJ1-1, the V gene TRBV5-1; D remains ambiguous. Germline values: CDR1 SGHRS, CDR2 YFSETQ. With 0 bases removed from V and 2 bases from J, the gap between germline ends came to 8 bases. The CDR3 sequence is 14 residues long. In nucleotides, the CDR3 is TGCGCCAGCAGCTTGGAGAACACAAACACTGAAGCTTTCTTT. Protein: CASSLENTNTEAFF.

The chain combines TRBV6-5 with TRBJ1-2, with TRBD1 matching 7 bases. Germline CDR1 and CDR2: MNHEY and SVGAGI. V was clipped by 6 bases and J by 4 bases; unmatched bases: 8. The CDR3 sequence is 14 residues long. The CDR3 here is CASSRDRSFYGYTF. In DNA form, the CDR3 reads TGTGCCAGCAGCAGGGACAGATCCTTCTATGGCTACACCTTC.

This chain joins TRBV12-3 or TRBV12-4 and TRBJ1-1, with D uncertain. V dropped 2 bases and J dropped 3 bases, with 7 bases sitting between them. The CDR3 length is 13 residues. CDR3 sequence reads: CASSLIGDTEAFF. CDR3 nucleotide sequence: TGTGCCAGCAGTTTAATCGGGGACACTGAAGCTTTCTTT.

The chain uses TRBV18 and TRBJ2-3; the D gene is possibly TRBD1 (6 bases). CDR1 and CDR2 from the germline V gene are KGHSH and LQKENI. V was trimmed by 1 base and J by 5 bases, leaving 13 bases between them. This CDR3 has 15 residues. DNA of the CDR3: TGTGCCAGCTCACCACGAGGGGGTCGGGGAGATACGCAGTATTTT. Amino acid sequence: CASSPRGGRGDTQYF. The full variable domain, its missing parts supplied by reference TRBV18 and TRBJ2-3, is NAGVMQNPRHLVRRRGQEARLRCSPMKGHSHVYWYRQLPEEGLKFMVYLQKENIIDESGMPKERFSAEFPKEGPSILRIQQVVRGDSAAYFCASSPRGGRGDTQYFGPGTRLTVL.

This chain uses TRBV4-2 with TRBJ1-3; D not resolved. CDR3 length: 15 residues. The V end was cut by 0 bases, the J end by 6 bases, with 12 bases between. The germline V gene encodes CDR1 LGHNA and CDR2 YNFKEQ. CDR3 DNA sequence: TGTGCCAGCAGCCAAGATGGGAGGCGAGAAAACACCATATATTTT. This codes for CASSQDGRRENTIYF.